This record covers a single T cell receptor (beta chain). The target antigen is unknown. This specimen belongs to a study of T cell responses to AZD1222 COVID-19 vaccine. In the study overall: Analyses pooled second doses at about 4 or about 12 weeks. General observations from the study: Without day 14 samples, only post-peak T cell repertoires were studied.

Method: immunoSEQ multiplex PCR; TCRdb's copy keeps in-frame clones and lacks some. This sample has roughly 110,000 clones, with roughly 90% found just once. Trimming took off 5 bases at V and 9 bases at J, with 23 bases between the two ends. CDR3 length: 16 residues. Germline V lookup: CDR1 SGHAT, CDR2 FQNNGV. The sequence derives from an adult in good health. This sequence joins TRBV11-2 and TRBJ2-1, with D possibly called TRBD1 or TRBD2 (6 bases each). This specimen consisted of peripheral blood, obtained on day 0 of AZD1222 vaccination. In DNA, the CDR3 is TGTGCCAGCAGCCGTACGAGGGGGGCCGGTTTCGCTGAGCAGTTCTTC. Translating gives CASSRTRGAGFAEQFF.